This is a list of T cell receptor beta chains from one sample in a study of CD8 T cells in Susac syndrome. TCRdb reanalysed the immunoSEQ multiplex PCR reads using MiXCR and keeps one entry per CDR3 protein. This table has about 190,000 distinct CDR3 sequences, about 94% appearing once. The specimen sequenced was CD4+ T cells from PBMCs. The receptor source for this set is a human donor with Susac syndrome. CDR3s include the opening cysteine and the closing phenylalanine or tryptophan. The D gene is left open where the match is weak. Clone size is not always given. Where it is, it says once, few, many or a class for expanded clones.

j_call | v_call | clone_size | d_call | cdr3_aa | cdr3_nt
TRBJ2-7 | TRBV21-1 | once | . | CASSNRDRGF | TGTGCCAGCAGCAACCGGGACAGGGGTTTC
TRBJ2-5 | TRBV4-2 | . | TRBD2 | CASSQGKRGVEGKETQYF | TGTGCCAGCAGCCAAGGAAAGCGGGGGGTCGAGGGAAAAGAGACCCAGTACTTC
TRBJ2-3 | TRBV5-1 | . | TRBD2 | CASSWSGANTDTQYF | TGCGCCAGCAGCTGGAGCGGGGCCAACACAGATACGCAGTATTTT
TRBJ1-5 | TRBV19 | . | . | CASSIRGDSNQPQHF | TGTGCCAGTAGTATCCGGGGAGATAGCAATCAGCCCCAGCATTTT
TRBJ2-7 | TRBV2 | . | . | CASSDGSYEQYF | TGTGCCAGCAGTGATGGGTCATACGAGCAGTACTTC
TRBJ1-2 | TRBV5-1 | . | TRBD1 | CASSLESRGRYLGYGYTF | TGCGCCAGCAGCTTGGAGAGCAGGGGGCGTTACTTAGGATATGGCTACACCTTC
TRBJ2-1 | TRBV9 | . | . | CASNRDSAYNEQFF | TGTGCCAGCAACCGGGACTCAGCCTACAATGAGCAGTTCTTC
TRBJ1-5 | TRBV27 | . | . | CASSLSGARFYQPQHF | TGTGCCAGCAGTTTATCGGGGGCCAGGTTCTATCAGCCCCAGCATTTT
TRBJ1-6 | TRBV12-3/TRBV12-4 | . | . | CASSLMSSYNSPLHF | TGTGCCAGCAGCCTGATGAGCTCCTATAATTCACCCCTCCACTTT
TRBJ1-4 | TRBV20-1 | once | . | CSASKRVANEKLFF | TGCAGTGCTAGTAAAAGGGTTGCGAATGAAAAACTGTTTTTT
TRBJ1-5 | TRBV5-1 | . | . | CASSLWPDYNQPQHF | TGCGCCAGCAGCTTGTGGCCGGACTACAATCAGCCCCAGCATTTT
TRBJ2-1 | TRBV30 | . | TRBD2 | CAWSVLLTSGGARNEQFF | TGTGCCTGGAGTGTACTATTAACTAGCGGGGGGGCTAGGAATGAGCAGTTCTTC
TRBJ1-5 | TRBV20-1 | . | . | CSASNPAGYSNQPQHF | TGCAGTGCGAGTAATCCAGCGGGTTATAGCAATCAGCCCCAGCATTTT
TRBJ1-2 | TRBV9 | . | . | CASSVDSRGSNGYTF | TGTGCCAGCAGCGTAGATTCCAGAGGGAGCAATGGCTACACCTTC
TRBJ2-5 | TRBV9 | few | . | CASSRGAQETQYF | TGTGCCAGCTCTCGGGGGGCCCAAGAGACCCAGTACTTC
TRBJ1-3 | TRBV30 | . | . | CAWSVPRHSTGNTIYF | TGTGCCTGGAGTGTACCGAGACATTCAACTGGAAACACCATATATTTT
TRBJ2-7 | TRBV10-3 | . | TRBD1 | CATRDSPYEQYF | TGTGCCACCAGGGACAGCCCCTACGAGCAGTACTTC
TRBJ1-5 | TRBV30 | . | . | CAWSGGSGQPQHF | TGTGCCTGGAGTGGTGGGTCGGGTCAGCCCCAGCATTTT
TRBJ2-2 | TRBV6-1 | once | TRBD2 | CASRHTAGGVTNTGELFF | TGTGCCAGCAGGCATACAGCGGGGGGCGTTACGAACACCGGGGAGCTGTTTTTT
TRBJ1-3 | TRBV20-1 | . | . | CSARPQGFGNTIYF | TGCAGTGCTAGACCACAGGGCTTCGGAAACACCATATATTTT
TRBJ2-2 | TRBV6-5 | . | TRBD2 | CASRGLANTGELFF | TGTGCCAGCAGAGGACTAGCAAACACCGGGGAGCTGTTTTTT
TRBJ2-7 | TRBV19 | . | . | CASSGLGYSYEQYF | TGTGCCAGTAGTGGCTTAGGATACTCCTACGAGCAGTACTTC